A single sample gave rise to the 11 T cell receptor beta chains below, sequenced in a study of identifying expanded T cells in peripheral blood. Produced via immunoSEQ multiplex PCR; TCRdb's table is partial and in-frame only. The sample lists more than 70,000 clones; approximately 83% were seen once. The source material was blood. The receptors come from a person between 18 and 70 years old in good health.

The sample holds a few counts of this clone. The chain uses TRBV19 and TRBJ2-4; 10 bases agree with TRBD2. This CDR3 comprises 15 residues. From germline, CDR1 is LNHDA and CDR2 SQIVND (reference sequence). V was pared by 3 bases and J by 7 bases, with 6 bases of the junction left unmatched. CDR3 DNA sequence: TGTGCCAGTAGTATTCGTAGCGGGGGGATGAACATTCAGTACTTC. This gives the protein CASSIRSGGMNIQYF.

The chain is built from TRBV6-6 and TRBJ1-6; tentative D call: TRBD1 (5 bases). Trimming pared 6 bases from V and 5 bases from J, leaving 11 bases between. Germline CDR1 MNHNY, CDR2 SVGAGI (reference sequence). The CDR3 covers 14 residues. CDR3 sequence reads: CASRQQVDNSPLHF. Written as DNA, the CDR3 is TGTGCCAGCAGACAACAGGTGGATAATTCACCCCTCCACTTT.

V is TRBV29-1 and J is TRBJ2-1; 7 bases fit TRBD2. The trim removed 6 bases at V and 4 bases at J, leaving 9 bases unmatched. The length of the CDR3 is 14 residues. Germline V CDR1 and CDR2: SQVTM, ANQGSEA. In nucleotides, the CDR3 is TGCAGCGTGTCACGGGGGGTTGGTTACAATGAGCAGTTCTTC. Protein: CSVSRGVGYNEQFF.

This chain links TRBV4-1 with TRBJ1-3, with D maybe TRBD1 (5 bases). This CDR3 region has 17 residues. V was trimmed by 2 bases and J by 7 bases, leaving 21 bases between them. Germline values: CDR1 MGHRA, CDR2 YSYEKL. The CDR3 region is CASSQTVIGAGINTIYF. As DNA, the CDR3 is TGCGCCAGCAGCCAAACCGTGATCGGGGCCGGGATCAACACCATATATTTT.

The CDR3, as DNA: TGCGCCAGCAGCCCCTCGGGGACAGGGATCCACGAGCAGTACTTC. Amino acids: CASSPSGTGIHEQYF. The chain couples TRBV5-1 to TRBJ2-7; 9 bases map to TRBD1. Germline trimming cut 4 bases from V and 5 bases from J; bases unmatched to any gene: 10. This CDR3 contains 15 residues. Germline CDR1 and CDR2: SGHRS and YFSETQ.

This sequence joins TRBV10-2 and TRBJ1-2; D unresolved. V was cut by 6 bases and J by 4 bases, with 15 bases left in between. Germline loops: CDR1 WSHSY, CDR2 SAAADI. There are 14 residues in the CDR3. The CDR3 spells CASSGQGKGYGYTF. Written as DNA, the CDR3 is TGCGCCAGCAGCGGGCAAGGGAAGGGCTATGGCTACACCTTC.

The V gene is TRBV6-5, the J gene TRBJ1-6; no reliable D call. Germline V gene lookup returns CDR1 MNHEY and CDR2 SVGAGI. V lost 2 bases, J lost 2 bases, and 7 bases lay in between. The CDR3 consists of 15 residues. CDR3 coding DNA: TGTGCCAGCAGTTACGGGGTACCCTATAATTCACCCCTCCACTTT. Encoded protein: CASSYGVPYNSPLHF.

The chain employs TRBV7-2 and TRBJ1-1; maybe TRBD1 (5 bases). With 0 bases removed from V and 7 bases from J, the gap between germline ends came to 12 bases. The CDR3 sequence is 14 residues long. CDR1 is SGHTA, CDR2 FQGNSA, per germline. The CDR3 protein is CASSLALLGVEAFF. The CDR3 DNA reads as TGTGCCAGCAGCTTAGCTCTCCTAGGGGTTGAAGCTTTCTTT.

Only a few counts were recorded for this clone. V gene TRBV25-1 combines with J gene TRBJ1-1, with D possibly matching TRBD1 (6 bases). CDR1 and CDR2 (germline): MGHDK, SYGVNS. The CDR3 consists of 12 residues. The V gene lost 5 bases and the J gene lost 3 bases, with 7 bases spanning the gap. The CDR3 DNA follows: TGTGCCAGCAGTCAGGGGTACACTGAAGCTTTCTTT. Protein sequence: CASSQGYTEAFF.

Turning to this clone: An end of the junction does not agree with germline; a read error may underlie this. The chain combines TRBV6-5 with TRBJ2-5; 8 bases line up with TRBD2. The length of the CDR3 is 15 residues. Looked up from germline, CDR1 is MNHEY and CDR2 is SVGAGI. The CDR3, as DNA: TGTGCCAGCAGATACTTAAGCGGGGGCCGGGAGACCCAGTACTTC. It encodes CASRYLSGGRETQYF.

The CDR3 bases are TGTGCCAGCAGCTCGGGGACAGGTACCTACGAGCAGTACTTC. It codes for CASSSGTGTYEQYF. The rearrangement links TRBV7-9 to TRBJ2-7; TRBD1 matches 8 bases. The CDR3 consists of 14 residues. With V trimmed by 4 bases and J by 2 bases, 4 bases remained unmatched. Germline V CDR1 and CDR2: SEHNR, FQNEAQ (reference sequence).